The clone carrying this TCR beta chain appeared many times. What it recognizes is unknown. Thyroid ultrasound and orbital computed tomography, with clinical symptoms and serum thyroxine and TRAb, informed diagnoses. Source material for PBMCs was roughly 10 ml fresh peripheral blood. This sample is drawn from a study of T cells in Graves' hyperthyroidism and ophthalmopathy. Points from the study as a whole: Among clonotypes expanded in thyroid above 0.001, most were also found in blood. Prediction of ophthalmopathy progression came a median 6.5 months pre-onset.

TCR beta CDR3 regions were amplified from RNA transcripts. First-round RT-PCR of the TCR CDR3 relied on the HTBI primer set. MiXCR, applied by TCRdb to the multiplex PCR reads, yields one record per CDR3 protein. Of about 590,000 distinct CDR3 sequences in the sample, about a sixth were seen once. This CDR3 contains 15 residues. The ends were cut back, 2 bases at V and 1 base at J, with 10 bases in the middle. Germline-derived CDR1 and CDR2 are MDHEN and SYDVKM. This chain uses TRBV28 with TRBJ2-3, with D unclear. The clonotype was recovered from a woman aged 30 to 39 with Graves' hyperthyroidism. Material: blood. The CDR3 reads CASSLGATGTDTQYF. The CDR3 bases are TGTGCCAGCAGTTTAGGCGCGACGGGCACAGATACGCAGTATTTT.